This T cell receptor beta chain was retrieved from a study of Tregs in tolerant kidney transplant recipients. Study background: Related graft donors supplied nonmyeloablative bone marrow transplants, and mixed chimerism was transient.

Thawed PBMCs were FACS-sorted into unstimulated CD4+CD25+CD127- regulatory T cells, CD4+CD25- non-regulatory cells, CD4 and CD8 cells. Repertoires were generated with immunoSEQ multiplex PCR, while TCRdb's copy carries only in-frame clones and drops some. The sample includes roughly 80,000 clones, less than 98% of them seen just once. Germline CDR1 reads SGHTA; CDR2 reads FQGNSA. The CDR3 is made up of 17 amino acids. Losses at the gene ends were 3 bases for V and 1 base for J; bases not matched to a gene: 9. Source: CD4+ T cells from blood, taken before the transplant. The V and J genes are TRBV7-2 and TRBJ1-2; 9 bases fit TRBD1. This receptor was identified in a human donor who received a combined kidney and bone marrow transplant. DNA of the CDR3: TGTGCCAGCAGCTTTGCCCCGGGACAGGGACTTAACTATGGCTACACCTTC. It specifies CASSFAPGQGLNYGYTF.